This TCR beta chain came from a study of blood T cell repertoires in COVID-19. Background on the study: Whether acute or convalescent, the COVID-19 samples came from the United States, Italy and Spain. Nucleic acid was either cDNA or gDNA, and it came from T cells, B-cell-depleted T cells, or PBMCs.

This CDR3 spans 15 amino acids. From germline, CDR1 is SGHVS and CDR2 FNYEAQ. Trimming stripped 0 bases from V and 6 bases from J, with 14 bases between. How the authors handled the data: Estimation of nucleated cell counts relied on the amplification of reference gene primers. TCRdb's copy holds only in-frame clones and misses some; the assay was immunoSEQ multiplex PCR. D and trimming come from the DNA, and the V and J calls and clone size come from that table. The table records roughly 120,000 clones, 85% of them present only once. The genes are TRBV7-6 and TRBJ1-2; D is possibly TRBD1 (5 bases). The TCR was taken from a man of 80 years or more with acute or convalescent COVID-19. Sequencing was done on a sample of peripheral blood. The CDR3 region is CASSLAEGTGDGYTF. CDR3 coding DNA: TGTGCCAGCAGCTTAGCAGAAGGGACGGGGGATGGCTACACCTTC.